This T cell receptor (beta chain) was obtained from a study of identical twins. A single record per CDR3 protein comes from TCRdb applying MiXCR to the 5' RACE reads. The table lists 700,000 to 950,000 distinct CDR3 sequences, around an eighth of them singletons. The CDR3 extends over 15 amino acids. Germline CDR1 reads MDHEN; CDR2 reads SYDVKM. V trimming: 6 bases; J trimming: 5 bases; junction bases outside the gene matches: 5. This clonotype was seen only a few times. These same records also appear under a second study, on yellow fever vaccine responses in identical twins.

This receptor was identified in a woman between 18 and 30 years old in good health. Material for sequencing was PBMCs. This rearrangement joins TRBV28 to TRBJ2-5; 14 bases line up with TRBD2. CDR3 residues: CASSRGTSGSETQYF. CDR3 DNA: TGTGCCAGCAGCAGAGGGACTAGCGGGAGCGAGACCCAGTACTTC.